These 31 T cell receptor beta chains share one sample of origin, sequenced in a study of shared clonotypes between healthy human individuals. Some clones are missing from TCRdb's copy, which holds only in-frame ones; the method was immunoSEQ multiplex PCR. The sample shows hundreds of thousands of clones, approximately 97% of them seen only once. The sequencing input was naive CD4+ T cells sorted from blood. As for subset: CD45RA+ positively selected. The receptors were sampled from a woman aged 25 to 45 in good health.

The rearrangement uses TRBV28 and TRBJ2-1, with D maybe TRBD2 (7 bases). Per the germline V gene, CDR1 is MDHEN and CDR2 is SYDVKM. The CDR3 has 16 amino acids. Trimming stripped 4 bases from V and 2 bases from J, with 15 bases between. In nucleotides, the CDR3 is TGTGCCAGCAGTTCCCTCGCGGGGGCAGCCTACAATGAGCAGTTCTTC. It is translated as CASSSLAGAAYNEQFF.

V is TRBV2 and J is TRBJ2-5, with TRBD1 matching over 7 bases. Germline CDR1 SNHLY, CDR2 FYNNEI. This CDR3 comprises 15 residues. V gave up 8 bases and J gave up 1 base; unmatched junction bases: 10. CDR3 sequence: CASATPTGTQETQYF. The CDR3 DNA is TGTGCCAGCGCGACTCCGACAGGGACCCAAGAGACCCAGTACTTC.

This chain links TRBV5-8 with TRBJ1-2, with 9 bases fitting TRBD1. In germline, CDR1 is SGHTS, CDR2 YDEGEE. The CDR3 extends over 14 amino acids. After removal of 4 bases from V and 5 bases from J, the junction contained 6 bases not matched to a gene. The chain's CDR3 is CASSQRDRAYGYTF. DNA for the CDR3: TGTGCCAGCAGCCAGCGGGACAGGGCTTATGGCTACACCTTC.

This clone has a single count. The CDR3 sequence: CSIRDGHSYEQYF. DNA for the CDR3: TGCAGCATACGGGACGGTCACTCCTACGAGCAGTACTTC. This chain joins TRBV29-1 and TRBJ2-7, with D perhaps matching TRBD1 or TRBD2 (5 bases each). Germline values: CDR1 SQVTM, CDR2 ANQGSEA. V lost 8 bases and J lost 0, with 14 bases in between. This CDR3 is built from 13 residues.

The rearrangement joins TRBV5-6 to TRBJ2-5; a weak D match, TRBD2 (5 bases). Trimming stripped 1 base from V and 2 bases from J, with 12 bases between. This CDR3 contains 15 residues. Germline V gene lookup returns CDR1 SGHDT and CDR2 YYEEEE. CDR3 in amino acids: CASSLNRGEQETQYF. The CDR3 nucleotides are TGTGCCAGCAGCTTGAATCGGGGAGAACAAGAGACCCAGTACTTC.

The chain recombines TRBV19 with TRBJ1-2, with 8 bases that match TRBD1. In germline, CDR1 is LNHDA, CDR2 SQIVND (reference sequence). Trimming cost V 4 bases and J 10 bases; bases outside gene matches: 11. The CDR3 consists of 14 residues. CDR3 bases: TGTGCCAGTAGTACTGGACAGGGCCCTTCATTCTACACCTTC. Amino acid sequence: CASSTGQGPSFYTF.

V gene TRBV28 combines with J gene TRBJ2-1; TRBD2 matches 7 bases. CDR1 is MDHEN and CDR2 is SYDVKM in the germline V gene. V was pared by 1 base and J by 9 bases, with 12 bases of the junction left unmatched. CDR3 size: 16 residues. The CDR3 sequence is CASSLSGGSRFGEQFF. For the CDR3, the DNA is TGTGCCAGCAGTTTATCTGGCGGGAGTCGATTTGGTGAGCAGTTCTTC.

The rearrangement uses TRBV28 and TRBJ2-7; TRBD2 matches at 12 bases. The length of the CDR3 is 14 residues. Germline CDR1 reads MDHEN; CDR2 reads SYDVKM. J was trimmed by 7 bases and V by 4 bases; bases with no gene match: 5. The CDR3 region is CASSSGLAGVEQYF. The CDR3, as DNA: TGTGCCAGCAGTTCGGGACTAGCGGGTGTAGAGCAGTACTTC.

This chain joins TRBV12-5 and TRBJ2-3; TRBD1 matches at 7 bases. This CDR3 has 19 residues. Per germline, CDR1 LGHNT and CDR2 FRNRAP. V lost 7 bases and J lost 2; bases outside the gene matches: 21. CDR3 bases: TGTGCTAGTGCCAAGGCCGACAGGGTGGGGATCGGAGACACAGATACGCAGTATTTT. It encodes CASAKADRVGIGDTDTQYF.

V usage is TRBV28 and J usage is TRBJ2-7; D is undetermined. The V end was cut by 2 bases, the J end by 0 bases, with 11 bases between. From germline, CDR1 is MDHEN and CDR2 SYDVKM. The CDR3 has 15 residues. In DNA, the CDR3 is TGTGCCAGCAGTTTAGATCTAGGGTTCTCCTACGAGCAGTACTTC. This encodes CASSLDLGFSYEQYF.

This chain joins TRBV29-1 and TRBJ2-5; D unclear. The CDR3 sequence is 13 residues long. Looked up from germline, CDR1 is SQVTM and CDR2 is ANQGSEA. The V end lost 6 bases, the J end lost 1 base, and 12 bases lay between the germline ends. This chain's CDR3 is CSVAATAQETQYF. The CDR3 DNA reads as TGCAGCGTCGCAGCGACTGCCCAAGAGACCCAGTACTTC.

The CDR3 sequence is CASSLGSSGGIEQFF. In DNA, the CDR3 is TGCGCCAGCAGCTTGGGTTCTAGCGGGGGGATTGAGCAGTTCTTC. V is TRBV5-1 and J is TRBJ2-1, with TRBD2 identical over 11 bases. The CDR3 length is 15 residues. J lost 9 bases, V lost 0 bases, and 5 bases had no gene match. In germline, CDR1 is SGHRS, CDR2 YFSETQ.

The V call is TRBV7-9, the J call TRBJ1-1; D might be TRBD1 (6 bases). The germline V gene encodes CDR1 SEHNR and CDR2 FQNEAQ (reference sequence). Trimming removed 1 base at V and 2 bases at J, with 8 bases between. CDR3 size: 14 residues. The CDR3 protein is CASSLEGGNTEAFF. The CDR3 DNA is TGTGCCAGCAGCTTAGAAGGGGGTAACACTGAAGCTTTCTTT. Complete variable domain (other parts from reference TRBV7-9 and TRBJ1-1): DTGVSQNPRHKITKRGQNVTFRCDPISEHNRLYWYRQTLGQGPEFLTYFQNEAQLEKSRLLSDRFSAERPKGSFSTLEIQRTEQGDSAMYLCASSLEGGNTEAFFGQGTRLTVV.

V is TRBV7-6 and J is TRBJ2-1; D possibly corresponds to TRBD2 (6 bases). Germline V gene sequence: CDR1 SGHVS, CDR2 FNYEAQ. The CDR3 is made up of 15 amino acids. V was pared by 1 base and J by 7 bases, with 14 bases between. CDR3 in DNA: TGTGCCAGCAGCTTAGTTACGGGAGTGGTGAATGAGCAGTTCTTC. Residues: CASSLVTGVVNEQFF.

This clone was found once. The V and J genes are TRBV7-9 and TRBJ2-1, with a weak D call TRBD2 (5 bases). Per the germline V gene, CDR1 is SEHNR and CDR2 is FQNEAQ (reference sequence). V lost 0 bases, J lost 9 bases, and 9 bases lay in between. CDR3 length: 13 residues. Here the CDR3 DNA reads TGTGCCAGCAGCTTAGCAAGCCTAGCTGAGCAGTTCTTC. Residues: CASSLASLAEQFF.

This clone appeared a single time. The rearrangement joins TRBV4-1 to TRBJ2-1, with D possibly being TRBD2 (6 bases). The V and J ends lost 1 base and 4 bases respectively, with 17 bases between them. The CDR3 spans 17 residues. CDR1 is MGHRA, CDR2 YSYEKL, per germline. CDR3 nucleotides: TGCGCCAGCAGCCAAGGGGTCGTGCGGGGCCCTTACAATGAGCAGTTCTTC. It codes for CASSQGVVRGPYNEQFF.

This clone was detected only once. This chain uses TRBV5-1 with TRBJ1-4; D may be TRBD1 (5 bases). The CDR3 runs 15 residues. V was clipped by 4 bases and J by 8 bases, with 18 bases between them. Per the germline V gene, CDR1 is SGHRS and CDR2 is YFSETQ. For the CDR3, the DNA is TGCGCCAGCAGCCCGGGTCGGCAGGGTGGAGAAAAACTGTTTTTT. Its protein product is CASSPGRQGGEKLFF.

DNA of the CDR3: TGTGCCAGTAGGGCTCTAGAAATATCGGGGTTGGATAGCAATCAGCCCCAGCATTTT. Amino acids: CASRALEISGLDSNQPQHF. The chain uses TRBV19 and TRBJ1-5, with D unclear. Germline V gene sequence: CDR1 LNHDA, CDR2 SQIVND (reference sequence). CDR3 length: 19 amino acids. V lost 6 bases, J lost 0 bases, and 24 bases lay in between. The variable domain in full, with the rest retrieved from reference TRBV19 and TRBJ1-5, is DGGITQSPKYLFRKEGQNVTLSCEQNLNHDAMYWYRQDPGQGLRLIYYSQIVNDFQKGDIAEGYSVSREKKESFPLTVTSAQKNPTAFYLCASRALEISGLDSNQPQHFGDGTRLSIL.

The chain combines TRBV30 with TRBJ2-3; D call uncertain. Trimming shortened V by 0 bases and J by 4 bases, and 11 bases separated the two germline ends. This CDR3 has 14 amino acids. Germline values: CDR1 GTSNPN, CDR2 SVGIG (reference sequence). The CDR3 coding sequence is TGTGCCTGGAGTGTAGTCGAATCAGCAGATACGCAGTATTTT. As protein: CAWSVVESADTQYF.

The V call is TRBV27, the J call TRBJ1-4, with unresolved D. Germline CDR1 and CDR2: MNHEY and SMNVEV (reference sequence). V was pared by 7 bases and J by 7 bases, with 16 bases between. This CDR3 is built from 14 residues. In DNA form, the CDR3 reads TGTGCCAGCATGAAGAGCCACCAGAGTGAAAAACTGTTTTTT. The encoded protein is CASMKSHQSEKLFF. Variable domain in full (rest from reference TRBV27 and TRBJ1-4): EAQVTQNPRYLITVTGKKLTVTCSQNMNHEYMSWYRQDPGLGLRQIYYSMNVEVTDKGDVPEGYKVSRKEKRNFPLILESPSPNQTSLYFCASMKSHQSEKLFFGSGTQLSVL.

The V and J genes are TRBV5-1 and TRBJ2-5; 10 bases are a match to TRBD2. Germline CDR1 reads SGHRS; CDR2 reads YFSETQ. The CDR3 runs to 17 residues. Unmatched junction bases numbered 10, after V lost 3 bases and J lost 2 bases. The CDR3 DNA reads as TGCGCCAGCAGCTGGACGGCCGGGACTAGCGAACAAGAGACCCAGTACTTC. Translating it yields CASSWTAGTSEQETQYF.

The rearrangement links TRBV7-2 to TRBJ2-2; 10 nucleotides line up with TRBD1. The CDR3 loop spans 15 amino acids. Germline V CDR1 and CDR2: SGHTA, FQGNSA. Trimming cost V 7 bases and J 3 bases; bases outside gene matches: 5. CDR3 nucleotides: TGTGCCAGCAAGAGGGACAGGGGCGACACCGGGGAGCTGTTTTTT. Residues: CASKRDRGDTGELFF.

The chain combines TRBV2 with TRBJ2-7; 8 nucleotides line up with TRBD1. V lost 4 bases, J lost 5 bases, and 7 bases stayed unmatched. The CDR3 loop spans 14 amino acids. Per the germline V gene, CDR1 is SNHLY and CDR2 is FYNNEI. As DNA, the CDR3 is TGTGCCAGCAGTGCCGGGACAGGCGTCGACGAGCAGTACTTC. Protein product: CASSAGTGVDEQYF.

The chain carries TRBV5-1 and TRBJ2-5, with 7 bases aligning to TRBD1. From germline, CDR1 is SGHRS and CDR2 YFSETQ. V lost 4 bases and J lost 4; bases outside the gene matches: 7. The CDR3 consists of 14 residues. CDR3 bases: TGCGCCAGCAGCCCCGGACAGGCCGGAGAGACCCAGTACTTC. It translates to CASSPGQAGETQYF.

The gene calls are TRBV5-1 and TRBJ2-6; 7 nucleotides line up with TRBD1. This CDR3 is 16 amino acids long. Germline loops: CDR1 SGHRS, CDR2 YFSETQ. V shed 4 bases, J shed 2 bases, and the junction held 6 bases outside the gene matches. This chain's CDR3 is CASSPWTGTGANVLTF. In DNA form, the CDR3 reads TGCGCCAGCAGCCCGTGGACAGGAACTGGGGCCAACGTCCTGACTTTC.

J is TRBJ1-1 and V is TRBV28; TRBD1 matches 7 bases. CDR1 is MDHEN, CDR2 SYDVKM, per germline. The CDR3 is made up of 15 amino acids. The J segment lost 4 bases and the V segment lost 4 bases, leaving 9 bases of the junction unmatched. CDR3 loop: CASSSGQVVGTEAFF. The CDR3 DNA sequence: TGTGCCAGCAGTTCCGGACAGGTCGTTGGCACTGAAGCTTTCTTT.

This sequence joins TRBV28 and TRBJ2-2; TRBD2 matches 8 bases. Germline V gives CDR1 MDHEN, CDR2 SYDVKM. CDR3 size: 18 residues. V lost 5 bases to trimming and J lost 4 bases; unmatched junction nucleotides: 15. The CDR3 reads CASSNPLAGPRGTGELFF. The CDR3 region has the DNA TGTGCCAGCAGTAACCCCCTAGCGGGCCCCAGGGGCACCGGGGAGCTGTTTTTT.

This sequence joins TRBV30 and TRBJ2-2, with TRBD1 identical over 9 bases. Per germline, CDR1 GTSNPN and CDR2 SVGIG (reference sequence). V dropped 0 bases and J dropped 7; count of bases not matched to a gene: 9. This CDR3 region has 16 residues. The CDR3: CAWSVWGTGLIGELFF. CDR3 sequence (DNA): TGTGCCTGGAGTGTTTGGGGGACAGGGTTAATCGGGGAGCTGTTTTTT.

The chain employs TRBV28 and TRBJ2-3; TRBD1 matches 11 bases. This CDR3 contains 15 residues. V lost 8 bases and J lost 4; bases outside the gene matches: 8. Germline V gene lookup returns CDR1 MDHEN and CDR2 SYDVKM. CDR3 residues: CASFGQGAISDTQYF. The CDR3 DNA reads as TGTGCCAGCTTTGGACAGGGGGCGATTTCAGATACGCAGTATTTT.

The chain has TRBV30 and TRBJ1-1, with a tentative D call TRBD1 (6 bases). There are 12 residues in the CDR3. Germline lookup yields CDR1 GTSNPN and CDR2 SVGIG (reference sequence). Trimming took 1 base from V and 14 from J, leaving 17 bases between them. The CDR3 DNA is TGTGCCTGGAGTGCTGCGGGGGCATTTTCCTTCTTT. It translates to CAWSAAGAFSFF.

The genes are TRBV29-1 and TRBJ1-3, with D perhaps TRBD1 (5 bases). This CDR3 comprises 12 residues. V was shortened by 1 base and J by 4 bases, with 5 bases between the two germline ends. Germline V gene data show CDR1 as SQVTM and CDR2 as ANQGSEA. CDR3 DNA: TGCAGCGTTGAAGGGGACGGAAACACCATATATTTT. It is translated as CSVEGDGNTIYF.